This entry features one T cell receptor (beta chain) sequence. Its specific antigen is unknown. No qualities accompany the bases; no much larger clone lies one base away. TCRbeta CDR3 regions were amplified from genomic DNA by means of the immunoSEQ Assay, a bias-controlled multiplex PCR. The study's own analysis went as follows. Nucleated cell counts per sample were estimated from amplification of reference gene primers within the assay. To quantify the absolute abundance of each unique TCRbeta CDR3 rearrangement, sequence reads were collapsed and filtered. Productive Simpson clonality was computed per sample as the square root of Simpson's diversity index over productive rearrangements. As stored in TCRdb, this immuneACCESS dataset retains in-frame rearrangements with V and J assigned. A fraction of the clones does not appear; measured against another copy, unresolved V genes explain less than half of the discrepancy, and the remainder lacks a known reason. For V, J and clone size, that table is used; D and trimming come from the DNA. The sample table holds around 77,000 clones, of which 75% to 95% were seen once. The ten most abundant clones make up around 4.5% of the sample.

Collaborating institutions collected whole blood in K2EDTA tubes following their own protocols. Collaborator samples were shipped for TCRbeta analysis as frozen whole blood, isolated PBMCs, or DNA extracted from either sample type. CDR1 LNHDA and CDR2 SQIVND were looked up in the germline V gene (reference sequence). The V end gives up 4 bases and the J end 5 bases, leaving 8 bases in the junction not matched to a gene. The CDR3 sequence holds 14 residues, the cysteine and phenylalanine included. Only CDR3 DNA remains: 42 bases, in frame from the first base. This sample is part of a study of blood T cell repertoires in COVID-19 (dated by TCRdb to 2020 to 2022). About the study as a whole: Samples covering the acute and convalescent phases of COVID-19 were provided by collaborators in the United States, Italy and Spain. The sample metadata nearly always contained a de-identified subject ID, COVID-19 status, age in years and sex. The material from the prospective study consisted of cDNA or gDNA derived from T cells, B-cell-depleted T cells, or PBMCs. Samples came from the ongoing ImmuneRACE study (first 160 participants) plus 1,254 subjects from 6 global collaborators. Deeply sampled blood TCRbeta repertoires from subjects exposed to, actively infected with, or recovered from COVID-19 were included in the dataset. Where HLA class I and class II types were available, the types were taken from metadata supplied by the sample provider, not from assay-based typing. The repertoires were released in a freely available public database intended as a resource for research on the immune response to SARS-CoV-2. What the research found in general, with its limitations: Clinical and demographic metadata were provided uncurated, with the amount varying by source and participant.

This receptor was taken from a woman aged 55 to 70 with active COVID-19. The chain uses TRBV19 and TRBJ2-7; 7 central bases correspond to TRBD2. The sequenced sample was peripheral blood. The nucleotide sequence is given as TGTGCCAGTAGTAGGAGGCGGGAGACGCACGAGCAGTACTTC. It translates as CASSRRRETHEQYF.